A selection of T cell receptor beta chains follows, all from one sample in a study of T cell clusters in autoimmune cytopenias. Reanalyzing the multiplex PCR reads, TCRdb keeps one entry per CDR3 protein, without DNA. The specimen's table records thousands of distinct CDR3 sequences. Sequenced material: peripheral blood. These receptors were collected from a human donor with an autoimmune cytopenia or autoimmune hepatitis (not recorded which). The CDR3 runs from the conserved cysteine through the conserved F or W. Fields, in order: CDR3 protein, V gene, clone size, J gene. Expanded clones get a size class; other rows say once, few or many, or leave the size out.

CDR3aa: CASQRDRGYNEQFF; v_gene: TRBV6-1; abundance: medium-sized; j_gene: TRBJ2-1
CDR3aa: CASSFWGVLRNTEAFF; v_gene: TRBV11-1; abundance: medium-sized; j_gene: TRBJ1-1
CDR3aa: CSRTSVYNEQFF; v_gene: TRBV20-1; abundance: .; j_gene: TRBJ2-1
CDR3aa: CASSQAQRGNEQFF; v_gene: TRBV27; abundance: medium-sized; j_gene: TRBJ2-1
CDR3aa: CASSLGPRLDKTQYF; v_gene: TRBV28; abundance: .; j_gene: TRBJ2-3
CDR3aa: CASSPEKLAGTEETQYF; v_gene: TRBV28; abundance: .; j_gene: TRBJ2-5
CDR3aa: CATSDSGIAYEQYF; v_gene: TRBV24-1; abundance: .; j_gene: TRBJ2-7
CDR3aa: CASTGTGYYNEQFF; v_gene: TRBV12-3/TRBV12-4; abundance: medium-sized; j_gene: TRBJ2-1
CDR3aa: CSARVGTAGRPGELFF; v_gene: TRBV20-1; abundance: .; j_gene: TRBJ2-2
CDR3aa: CASAIGNQPQHF; v_gene: TRBV7-9; abundance: medium-sized; j_gene: TRBJ1-5